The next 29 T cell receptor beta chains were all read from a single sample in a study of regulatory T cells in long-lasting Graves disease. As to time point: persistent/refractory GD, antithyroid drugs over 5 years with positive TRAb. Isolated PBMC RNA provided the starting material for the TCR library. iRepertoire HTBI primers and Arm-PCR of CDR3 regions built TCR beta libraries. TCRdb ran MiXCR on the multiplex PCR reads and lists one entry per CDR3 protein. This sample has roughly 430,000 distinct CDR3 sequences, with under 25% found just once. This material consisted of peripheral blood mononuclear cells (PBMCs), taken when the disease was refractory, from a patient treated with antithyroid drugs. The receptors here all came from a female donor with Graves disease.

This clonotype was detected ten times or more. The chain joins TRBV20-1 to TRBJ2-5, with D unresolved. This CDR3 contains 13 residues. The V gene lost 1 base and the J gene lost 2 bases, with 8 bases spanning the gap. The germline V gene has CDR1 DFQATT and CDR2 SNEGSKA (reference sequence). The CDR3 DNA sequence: TGCAGTGCTAGAGCCAGGCAACAAGAGACCCAGTACTTC. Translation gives CSARARQQETQYF.

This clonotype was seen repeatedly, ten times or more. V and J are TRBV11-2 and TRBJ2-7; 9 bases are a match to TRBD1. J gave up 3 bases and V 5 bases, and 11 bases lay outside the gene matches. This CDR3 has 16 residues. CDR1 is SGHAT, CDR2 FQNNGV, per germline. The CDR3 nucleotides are TGTGCCAGCAGCACCTATTCCGGGACAGGGAACTACGAGCAGTACTTC. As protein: CASSTYSGTGNYEQYF.

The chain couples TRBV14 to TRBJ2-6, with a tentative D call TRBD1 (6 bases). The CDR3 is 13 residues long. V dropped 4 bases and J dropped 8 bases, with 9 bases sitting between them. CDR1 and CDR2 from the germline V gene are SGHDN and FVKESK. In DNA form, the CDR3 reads TGTGCCAGCAGCCCAACAGGGACCAACGTCCTGACTTTC. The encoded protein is CASSPTGTNVLTF.

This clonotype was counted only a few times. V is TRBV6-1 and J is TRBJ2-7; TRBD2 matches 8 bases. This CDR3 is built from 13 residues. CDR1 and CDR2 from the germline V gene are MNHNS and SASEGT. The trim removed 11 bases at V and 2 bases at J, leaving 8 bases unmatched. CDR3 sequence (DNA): TGTGCCGAACCGATGACTAGCGCCTACGAGCAGTACTTC. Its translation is CAEPMTSAYEQYF.

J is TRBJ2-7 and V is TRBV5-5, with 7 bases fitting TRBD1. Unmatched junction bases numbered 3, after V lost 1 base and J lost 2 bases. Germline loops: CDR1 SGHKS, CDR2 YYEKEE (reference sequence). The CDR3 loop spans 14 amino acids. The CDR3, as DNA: TGTGCCAGCAGCTTGTTACAGGGGACCTACGAGCAGTACTTC. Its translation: CASSLLQGTYEQYF. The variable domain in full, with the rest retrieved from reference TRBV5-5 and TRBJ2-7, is DAGVTQSPTHLIKTRGQQVTLRCSPISGHKSVSWYQQVLGQGPQFIFQYYEKEERGRGNFPDRFSARQFPNYSSELNVNALLLGDSALYLCASSLLQGTYEQYFGPGTRLTVT.

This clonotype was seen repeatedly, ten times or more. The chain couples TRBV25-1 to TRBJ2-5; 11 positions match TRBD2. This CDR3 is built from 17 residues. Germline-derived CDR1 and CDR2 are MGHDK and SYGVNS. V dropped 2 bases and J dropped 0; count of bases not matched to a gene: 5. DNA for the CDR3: TGTGCCAGCAGTGAAGGGGGGACTAGCGGATACCAAGAGACCCAGTACTTC. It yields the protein CASSEGGTSGYQETQYF.

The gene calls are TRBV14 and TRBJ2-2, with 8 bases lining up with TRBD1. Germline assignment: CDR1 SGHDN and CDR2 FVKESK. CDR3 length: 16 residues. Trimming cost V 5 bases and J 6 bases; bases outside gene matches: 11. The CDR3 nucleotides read TGTGCCAGCAGCTCTTACCGGACAGGGATACCCGGGGAGCTGTTTTTT. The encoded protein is CASSSYRTGIPGELFF. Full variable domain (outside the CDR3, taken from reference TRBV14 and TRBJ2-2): EAGVTQFPSHSVIEKGQTVTLRCDPISGHDNLYWYRRVMGKEIKFLLHFVKESKQDESGMPNNRFLAERTGGTYSTLKVQPAELEDSGVYFCASSSYRTGIPGELFFGEGSRLTVL.

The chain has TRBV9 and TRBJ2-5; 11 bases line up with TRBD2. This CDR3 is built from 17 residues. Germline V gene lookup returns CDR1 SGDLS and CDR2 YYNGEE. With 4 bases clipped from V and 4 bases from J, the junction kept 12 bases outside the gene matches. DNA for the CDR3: TGTGCCAGCAGCTCTCCTAGCGGGAGGCCCTCACTAGAGACCCAGTACTTC. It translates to CASSSPSGRPSLETQYF.

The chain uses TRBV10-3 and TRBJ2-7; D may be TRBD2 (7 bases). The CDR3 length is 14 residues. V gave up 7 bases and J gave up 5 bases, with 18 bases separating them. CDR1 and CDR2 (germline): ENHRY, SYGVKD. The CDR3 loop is CAINVGGGVDEQYF. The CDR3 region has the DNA TGTGCCATCAATGTAGGGGGGGGAGTAGACGAGCAGTACTTC.

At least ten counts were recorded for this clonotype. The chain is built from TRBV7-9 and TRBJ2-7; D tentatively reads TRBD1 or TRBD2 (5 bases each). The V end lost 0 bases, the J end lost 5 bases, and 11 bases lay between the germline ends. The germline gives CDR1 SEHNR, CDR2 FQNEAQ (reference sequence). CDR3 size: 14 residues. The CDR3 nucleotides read TGTGCCAGCAGCTTAGCGGGACGTAGCGACGAGCAGTACTTC. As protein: CASSLAGRSDEQYF.

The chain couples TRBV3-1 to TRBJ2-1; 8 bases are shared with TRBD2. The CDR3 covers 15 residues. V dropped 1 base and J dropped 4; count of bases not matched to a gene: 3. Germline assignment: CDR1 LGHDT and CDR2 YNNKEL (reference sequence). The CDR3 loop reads CASSQGGRNYNEQFF. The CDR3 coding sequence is TGTGCCAGCAGCCAAGGCGGGAGGAATTACAATGAGCAGTTCTTC.

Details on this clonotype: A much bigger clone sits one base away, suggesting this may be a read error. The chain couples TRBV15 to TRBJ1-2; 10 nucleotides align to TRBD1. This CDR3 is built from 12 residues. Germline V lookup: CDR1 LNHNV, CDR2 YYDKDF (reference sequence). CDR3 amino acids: CATGGQGYGYAF. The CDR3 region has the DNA TGTGCCACCGGGGGACAGGGGTATGGCTACGCCTTC.

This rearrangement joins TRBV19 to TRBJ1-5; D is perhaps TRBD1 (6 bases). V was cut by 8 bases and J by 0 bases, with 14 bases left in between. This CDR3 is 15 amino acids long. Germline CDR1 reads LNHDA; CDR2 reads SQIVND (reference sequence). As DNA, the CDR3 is TGTGCCAGTGAGATCGGACAGTATAGCAATCAGCCCCAGCATTTT. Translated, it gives CASEIGQYSNQPQHF.

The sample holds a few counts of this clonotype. CDR3 in DNA: TGTGCCAGCAGTCAGGGTTGGGATGAGCAGTTCTTC. Residues: CASSQGWDEQFF. V usage is TRBV2 and J usage is TRBJ2-1, with D maybe TRBD1 (5 bases). Trimming shortened V by 5 bases and J by 8 bases, and 10 bases separated the two germline ends. The CDR3 spans 12 residues. The germline CDR1 and CDR2 sequences are SNHLY and FYNNEI.

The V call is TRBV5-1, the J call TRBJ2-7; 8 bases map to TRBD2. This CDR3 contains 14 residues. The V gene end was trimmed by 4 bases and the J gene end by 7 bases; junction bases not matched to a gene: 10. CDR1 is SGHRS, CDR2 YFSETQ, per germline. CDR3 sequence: CASSTGGPAREQYF. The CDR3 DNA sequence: TGCGCCAGCAGCACGGGGGGGCCCGCTCGGGAGCAGTACTTC.

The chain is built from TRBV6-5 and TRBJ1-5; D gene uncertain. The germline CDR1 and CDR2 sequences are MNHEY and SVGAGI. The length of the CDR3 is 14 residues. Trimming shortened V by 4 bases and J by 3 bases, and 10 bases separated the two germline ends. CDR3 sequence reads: CASSLEGYNQPQHF. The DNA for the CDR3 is TGTGCCAGCAGTTTAGAGGGATACAATCAGCCCCAGCATTTT.

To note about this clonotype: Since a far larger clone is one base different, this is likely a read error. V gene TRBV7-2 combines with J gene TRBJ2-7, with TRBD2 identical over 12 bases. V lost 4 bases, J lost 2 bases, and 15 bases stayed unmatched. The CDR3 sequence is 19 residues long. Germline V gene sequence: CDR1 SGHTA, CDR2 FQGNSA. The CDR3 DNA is TGTGCCAGCAGCTCCGCCGGGACTAGCGGGCATTATGGAACCTACGAGCAGTACTTC. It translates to CASSSAGTSGHYGTYEQYF.

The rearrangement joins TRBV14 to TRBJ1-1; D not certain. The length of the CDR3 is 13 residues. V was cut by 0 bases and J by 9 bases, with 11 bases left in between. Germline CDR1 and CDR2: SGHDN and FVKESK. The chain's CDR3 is CASSQDYFNQAFF. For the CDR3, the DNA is TGTGCCAGCAGCCAAGATTACTTCAACCAAGCTTTCTTT.

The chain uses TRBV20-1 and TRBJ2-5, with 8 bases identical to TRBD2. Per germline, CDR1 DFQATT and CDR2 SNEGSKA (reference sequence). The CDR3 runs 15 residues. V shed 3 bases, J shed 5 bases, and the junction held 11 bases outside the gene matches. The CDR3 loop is CSASPLKREYETQYF. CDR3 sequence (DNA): TGCAGTGCTAGCCCTCTAAAGCGGGAGTATGAGACCCAGTACTTC.

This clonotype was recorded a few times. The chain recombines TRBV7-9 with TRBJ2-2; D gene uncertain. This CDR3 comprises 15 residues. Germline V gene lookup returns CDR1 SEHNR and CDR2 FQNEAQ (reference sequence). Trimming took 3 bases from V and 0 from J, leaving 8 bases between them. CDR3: CASSFFRTNTGELFF. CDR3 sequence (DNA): TGTGCCAGCAGCTTCTTCCGGACGAACACCGGGGAGCTGTTTTTT. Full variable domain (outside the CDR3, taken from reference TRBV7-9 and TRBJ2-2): DTGVSQNPRHKITKRGQNVTFRCDPISEHNRLYWYRQTLGQGPEFLTYFQNEAQLEKSRLLSDRFSAERPKGSFSTLEIQRTEQGDSAMYLCASSFFRTNTGELFFGEGSRLTVL.

The CDR3 region is CASSQERGLAGVKSSYEQYF. The CDR3 bases are TGTGCCAGCAGCCAAGAACGGGGACTAGCGGGAGTTAAATCGTCATACGAGCAGTACTTC. The rearrangement links TRBV3-1 to TRBJ2-7; 14 bases are a match to TRBD2. The CDR3 loop spans 20 amino acids. Germline V gene data show CDR1 as LGHDT and CDR2 as YNNKEL (reference sequence). Trimming removed 0 bases from V and 4 bases from J; junction bases left unmatched: 14.

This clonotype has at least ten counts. The CDR3 nucleotides are TGTGCCAGCAGTTTGGAGTCTACGACAGGCTATGGCTACACCTTC. It is translated as CASSLESTTGYGYTF. The chain employs TRBV27 and TRBJ1-2; tentatively, D is TRBD1 (6 bases). Deletions cut 3 bases from V and 4 bases from J, with 15 bases between. Germline V lookup: CDR1 MNHEY, CDR2 SMNVEV (reference sequence). The CDR3 consists of 15 residues.

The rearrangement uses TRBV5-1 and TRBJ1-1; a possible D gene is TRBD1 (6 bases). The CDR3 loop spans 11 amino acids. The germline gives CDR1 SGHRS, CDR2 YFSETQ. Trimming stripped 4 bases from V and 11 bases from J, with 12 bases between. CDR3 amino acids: CASSHGQWAFF. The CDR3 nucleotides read TGCGCCAGCAGCCACGGACAGTGGGCTTTCTTT. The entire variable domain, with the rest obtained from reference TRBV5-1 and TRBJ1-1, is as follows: KAGVTQTPRYLIKTRGQQVTLSCSPISGHRSVSWYQQTPGQGLQFLFEYFSETQRNKGNFPGRFSGRQFSNSRSEMNVSTLELGDSALYLCASSHGQWAFFGQGTRLTVV.

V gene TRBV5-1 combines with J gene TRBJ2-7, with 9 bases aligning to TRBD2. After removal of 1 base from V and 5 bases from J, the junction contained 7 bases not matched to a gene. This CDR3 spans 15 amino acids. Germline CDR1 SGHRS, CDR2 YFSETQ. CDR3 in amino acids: CASSLWLAGSDEQYF. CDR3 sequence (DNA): TGCGCCAGCAGCTTGTGGCTAGCGGGATCAGACGAGCAGTACTTC.

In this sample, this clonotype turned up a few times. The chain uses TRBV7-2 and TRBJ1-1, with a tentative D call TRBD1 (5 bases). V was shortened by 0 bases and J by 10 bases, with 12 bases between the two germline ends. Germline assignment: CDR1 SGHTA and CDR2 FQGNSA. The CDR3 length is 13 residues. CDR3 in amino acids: CASSLAIRGVAFF. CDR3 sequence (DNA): TGTGCCAGCAGCTTAGCCATCCGGGGCGTAGCTTTCTTT.

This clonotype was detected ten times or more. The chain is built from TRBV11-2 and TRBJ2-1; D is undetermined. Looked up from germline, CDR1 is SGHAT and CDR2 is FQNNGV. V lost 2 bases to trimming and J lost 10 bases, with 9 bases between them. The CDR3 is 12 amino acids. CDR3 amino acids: CASSLSISEQFF. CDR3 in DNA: TGTGCCAGCAGCTTATCCATCTCCGAGCAGTTCTTC.

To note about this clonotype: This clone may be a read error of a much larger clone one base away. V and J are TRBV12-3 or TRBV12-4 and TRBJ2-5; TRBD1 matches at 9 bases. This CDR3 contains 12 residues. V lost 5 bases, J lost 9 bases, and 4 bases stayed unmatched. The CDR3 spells CASSTGGRAQYF. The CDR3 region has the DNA TGTGCCAGCAGTACAGGGGGCCGGGCCCAGTACTTC.

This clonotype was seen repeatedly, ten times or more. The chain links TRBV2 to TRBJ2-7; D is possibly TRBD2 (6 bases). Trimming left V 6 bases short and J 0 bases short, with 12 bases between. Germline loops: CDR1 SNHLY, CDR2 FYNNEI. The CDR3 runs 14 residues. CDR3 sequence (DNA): TGTGCCAGCAGACGGACTATCAACTCCTACGAGCAGTACTTC. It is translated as CASRRTINSYEQYF.

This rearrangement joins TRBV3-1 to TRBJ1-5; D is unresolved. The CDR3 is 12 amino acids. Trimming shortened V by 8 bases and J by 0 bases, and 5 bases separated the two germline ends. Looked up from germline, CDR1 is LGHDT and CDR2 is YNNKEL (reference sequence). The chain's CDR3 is CASADSNQPQHF. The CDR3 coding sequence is TGTGCCAGCGCCGATAGCAATCAGCCCCAGCATTTT.